Below, one T cell receptor beta chain is given with its context. Using a J-beta primer mix together with a sample-barcoded 5' primer, a second PCR was run for about 6 to 12 cycles. Using its own MiXCR run on the 5' RACE reads, TCRdb lists one record per CDR3 protein. The sample includes roughly 1.9 million distinct CDR3 sequences, about two fifths of them seen just once. This entry is derived from a study of blood T cells in healthy people across ages. Trimming took 11 bases from V and 7 from J; bases not matched to a gene: 9. The CDR3 has 14 residues. This clonotype was obtained from a human donor in good health. The sample comprised blood. This rearrangement joins TRBV12-3 or TRBV12-4 to TRBJ2-2; 11 bases fit TRBD1. The CDR3: CAGTGTGGLGELFF. CDR3 DNA: TGTGCCGGCACCGGGACAGGGGGTCTCGGGGAGCTGTTTTTT.